The sequence of this T cell receptor (beta chain) was determined in a study of cytomegalovirus exposure and HLA in healthy donors. Broader study findings: Cytomegalovirus association was listed for 150 to 200 TCR beta chains. Reports indicate that TCR beta sequences accurately predicted the HLA-A and HLA-B alleles of most subjects. Common viral pathogens seemed to be connected with several of the most significant clusters, according to a later analysis.

The study ran its PCR with 60 Vbeta and 13 Jbeta primers. Profiled with immunoSEQ multiplex PCR; TCRdb holds only in-frame clones, not every one. The sample lists 150,000 to 200,000 clones, 80% occurring once. This clone was observed a single time. The antigen remains unidentified. Healthy bone marrow donors formed the donor group. The TCR sequence derives from a man in his late teens or twenties in good health and CMV-seropositive. The sequencing sample was made of PBMCs.

CDR3 nucleotides: TGTGCCAGCAGCCACGACAGGGTTAAGACAGATACGCAGTATTTT. It encodes CASSHDRVKTDTQYF. The chain joins TRBV27 to TRBJ2-3, with 7 positions matching TRBD1. Germline CDR1 and CDR2: MNHEY and SMNVEV (reference sequence). Losses at the gene ends were 6 bases for V and 3 bases for J; bases not matched to a gene: 9. The CDR3 sequence is 15 residues long.